This T cell receptor (beta chain) appears in the sequencing data of a study of cytomegalovirus exposure and HLA in healthy donors. Findings and limits, study-wide: TCR beta sequences numbering 15,000 to 20,000 were associated with HLA alleles at 0.05 false discovery rate in a later analysis. Data from an earlier analysis indicated that most TCR beta V segments were productive either about 87% or about 30% of the time.

In the case of this clone: No antigen is known for it.

13 Jbeta primers and 60 Vbeta primers were used for the PCR. Clones were read by immunoSEQ multiplex PCR, and TCRdb kept only the in-frame ones, dropping some. The data show 100,000 to 150,000 clones, 60% to 80% seen once. The CDR3 covers 19 residues. Germline CDR1 is SNHLY and CDR2 is FYNNEI. The V gene end was trimmed by 6 bases and the J gene end by 2 bases; junction bases not matched to a gene: 16. This clonotype was sampled from a woman aged 50 to 65 in good health and CMV-seronegative. The chain joins TRBV2 to TRBJ2-6; 7 bases line up with TRBD2. The source material was PBMCs. The CDR3 region is CASRGGAAGAPTGANVLTF. The CDR3 DNA follows: TGTGCCAGCAGAGGCGGGGCGGCGGGAGCTCCCACTGGGGCCAACGTCCTGACTTTC.